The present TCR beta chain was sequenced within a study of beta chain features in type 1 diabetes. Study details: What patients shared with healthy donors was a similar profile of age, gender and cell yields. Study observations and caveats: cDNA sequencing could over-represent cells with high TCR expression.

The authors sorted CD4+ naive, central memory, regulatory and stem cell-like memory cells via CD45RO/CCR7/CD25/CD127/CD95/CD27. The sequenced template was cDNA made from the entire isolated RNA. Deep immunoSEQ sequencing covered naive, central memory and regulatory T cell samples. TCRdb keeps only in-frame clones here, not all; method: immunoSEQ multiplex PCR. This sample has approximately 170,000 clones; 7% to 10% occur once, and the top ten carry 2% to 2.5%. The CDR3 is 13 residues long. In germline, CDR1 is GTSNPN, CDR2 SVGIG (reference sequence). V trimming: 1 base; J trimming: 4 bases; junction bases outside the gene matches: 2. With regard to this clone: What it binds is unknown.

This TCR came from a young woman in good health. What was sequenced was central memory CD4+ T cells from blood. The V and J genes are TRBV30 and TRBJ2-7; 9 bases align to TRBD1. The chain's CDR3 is CAWSAGQGYEQYF. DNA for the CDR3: TGTGCCTGGAGTGCGGGACAGGGATACGAGCAGTACTTC.